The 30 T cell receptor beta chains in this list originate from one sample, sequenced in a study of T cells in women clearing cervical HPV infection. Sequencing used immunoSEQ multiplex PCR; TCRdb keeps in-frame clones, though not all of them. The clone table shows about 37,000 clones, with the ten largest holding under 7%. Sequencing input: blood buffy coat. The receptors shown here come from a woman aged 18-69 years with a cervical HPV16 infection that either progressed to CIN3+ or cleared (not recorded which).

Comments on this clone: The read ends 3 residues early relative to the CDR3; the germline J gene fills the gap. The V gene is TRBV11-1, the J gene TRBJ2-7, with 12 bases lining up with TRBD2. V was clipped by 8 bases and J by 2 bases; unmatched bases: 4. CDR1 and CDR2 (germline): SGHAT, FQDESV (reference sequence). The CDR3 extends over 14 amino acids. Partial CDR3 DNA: TGTGCCAGCCGATGGACTAGCGGGACCTACGAG. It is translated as CASRWTSGTYE. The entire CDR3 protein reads CASRWTSGTYEQYF.

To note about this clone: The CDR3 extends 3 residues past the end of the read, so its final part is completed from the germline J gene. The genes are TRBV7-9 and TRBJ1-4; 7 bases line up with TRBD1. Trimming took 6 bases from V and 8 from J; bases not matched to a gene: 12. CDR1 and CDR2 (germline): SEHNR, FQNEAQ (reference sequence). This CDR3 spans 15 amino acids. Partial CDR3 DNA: TGTGCCAGCAGAGAGAACAGGGGCCGGAAGGAAAAA. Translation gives CASRENRGRKEK. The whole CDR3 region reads CASRENRGRKEKLFF. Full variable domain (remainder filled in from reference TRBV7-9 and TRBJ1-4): DTGVSQNPRHKITKRGQNVTFRCDPISEHNRLYWYRQTLGQGPEFLTYFQNEAQLEKSRLLSDRFSAERPKGSFSTLEIQRTEQGDSAMYLCASRENRGRKEKLFFGSGTQLSVL.

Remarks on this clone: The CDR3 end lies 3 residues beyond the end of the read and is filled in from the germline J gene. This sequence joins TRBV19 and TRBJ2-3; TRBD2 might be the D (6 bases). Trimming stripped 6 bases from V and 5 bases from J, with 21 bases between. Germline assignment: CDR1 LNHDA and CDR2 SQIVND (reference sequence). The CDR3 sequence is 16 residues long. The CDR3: CASSNVGSAGQDTQYF. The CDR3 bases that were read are TGTGCCAGTAGCAACGTAGGCTCTGCGGGGCAAGATACG.

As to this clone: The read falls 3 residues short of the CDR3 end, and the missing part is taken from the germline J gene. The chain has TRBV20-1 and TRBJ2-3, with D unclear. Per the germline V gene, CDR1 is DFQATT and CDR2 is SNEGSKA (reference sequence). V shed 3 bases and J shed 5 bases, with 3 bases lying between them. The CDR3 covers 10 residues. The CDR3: CSASVDTQYF. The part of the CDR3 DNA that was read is TGCAGTGCTAGCGTAGATACG.

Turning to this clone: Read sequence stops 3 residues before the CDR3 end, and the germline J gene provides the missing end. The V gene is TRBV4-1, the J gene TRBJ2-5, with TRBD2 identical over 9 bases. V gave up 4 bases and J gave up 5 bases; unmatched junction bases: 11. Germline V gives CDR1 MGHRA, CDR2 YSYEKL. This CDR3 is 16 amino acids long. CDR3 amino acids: CASSPSIAGVGETQYF. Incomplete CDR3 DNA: TGCGCCAGCAGCCCCAGTATAGCGGGAGTCGGGGAGACC.

The CDR3 spells CASSLSRLAGITDTQYF. CDR3 DNA (partial): TGTGCCAGCAGCTTAAGTCGGCTAGCGGGTATTACAGATACG. The chain couples TRBV13 to TRBJ2-3, with 8 bases that match TRBD2. The sequence runs out 3 residues before the end of the CDR3; the remainder is reconstructed from the germline J gene. V was pared by 2 bases and J by 3 bases, with 10 bases of the junction left unmatched. This CDR3 spans 17 amino acids. The germline CDR1 and CDR2 sequences are PRHDT and FYEKMQ (reference sequence).

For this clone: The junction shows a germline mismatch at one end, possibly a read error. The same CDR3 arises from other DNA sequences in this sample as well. The CDR3 DNA, read in part, is TGTGCCAGCAGCAAGTCAGGGGGATCTGGAAACACT. Protein sequence: CASSKSGGSGNT. The whole CDR3 region reads CASSKSGGSGNTIYF. This chain joins TRBV7-3 and TRBJ1-3, with 7 nucleotides matching TRBD1. The CDR3 goes on 3 residues after the read ends, and that part is filled in from the germline J gene. The CDR3 runs 15 residues. Looked up from germline, CDR1 is SGHTA and CDR2 is FQGTGA.

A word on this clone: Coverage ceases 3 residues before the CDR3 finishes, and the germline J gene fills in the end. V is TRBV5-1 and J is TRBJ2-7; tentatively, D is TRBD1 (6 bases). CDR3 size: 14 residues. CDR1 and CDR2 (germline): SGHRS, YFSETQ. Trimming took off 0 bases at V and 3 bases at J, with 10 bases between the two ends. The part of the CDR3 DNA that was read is TGCGCCAGCAGCTTGGACAGGGTATACTACGAG. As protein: CASSLDRVYYE. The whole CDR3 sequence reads CASSLDRVYYEQYF.

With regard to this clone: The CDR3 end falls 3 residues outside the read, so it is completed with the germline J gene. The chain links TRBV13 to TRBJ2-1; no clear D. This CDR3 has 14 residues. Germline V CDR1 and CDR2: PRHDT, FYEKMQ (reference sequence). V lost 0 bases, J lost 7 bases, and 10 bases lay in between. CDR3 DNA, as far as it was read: TGTGCCAGCAGCTTAGGCTCGGGTAAGAATGAG. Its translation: CASSLGSGKNE. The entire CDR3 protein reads CASSLGSGKNEQFF.

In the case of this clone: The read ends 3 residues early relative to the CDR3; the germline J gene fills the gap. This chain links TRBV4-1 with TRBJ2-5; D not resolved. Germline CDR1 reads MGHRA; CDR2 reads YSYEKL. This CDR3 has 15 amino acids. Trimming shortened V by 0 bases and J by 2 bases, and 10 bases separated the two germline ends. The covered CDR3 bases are TGCGCCAGCAGCCAAGATGGCCTAGTGCAAGAGACC. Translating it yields CASSQDGLVQET. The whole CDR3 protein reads CASSQDGLVQETQYF.

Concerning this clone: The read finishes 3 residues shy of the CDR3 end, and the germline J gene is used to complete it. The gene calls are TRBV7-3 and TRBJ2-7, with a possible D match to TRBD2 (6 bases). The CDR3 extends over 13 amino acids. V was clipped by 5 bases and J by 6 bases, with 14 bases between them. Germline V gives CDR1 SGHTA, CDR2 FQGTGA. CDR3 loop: CASSPGTLGEQYF. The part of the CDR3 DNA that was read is TGTGCCAGCAGCCCCGGGACTTTGGGCGAG. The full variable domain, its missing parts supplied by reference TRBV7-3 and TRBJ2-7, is GAGVSQTPSNKVTEKGKYVELRCDPISGHTALYWYRQSLGQGPEFLIYFQGTGAADDSGLPNDRFFAVRPEGSVSTLKIQRTERGDSAVYLCASSPGTLGEQYFGPGTRLTVT.

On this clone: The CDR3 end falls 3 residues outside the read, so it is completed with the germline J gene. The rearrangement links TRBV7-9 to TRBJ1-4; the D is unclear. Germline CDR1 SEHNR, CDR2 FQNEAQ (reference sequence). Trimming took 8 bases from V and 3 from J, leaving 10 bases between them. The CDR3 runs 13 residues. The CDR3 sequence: CASGRGANEKLFF. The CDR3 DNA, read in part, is TGTGCCAGCGGACGGGGAGCTAATGAAAAA.

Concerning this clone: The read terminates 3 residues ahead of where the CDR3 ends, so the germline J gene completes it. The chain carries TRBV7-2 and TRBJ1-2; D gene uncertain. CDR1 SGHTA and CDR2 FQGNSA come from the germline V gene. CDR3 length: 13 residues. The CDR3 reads CASSLVLDNDYTF. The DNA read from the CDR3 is TGTGCCAGCAGCTTGGTACTAGACAATGAC. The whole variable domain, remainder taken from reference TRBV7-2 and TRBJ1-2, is GAGVSQSPSNKVTEKGKDVELRCDPISGHTALYWYRQSLGQGLEFLIYFQGNSAPDKSGLPSDRFSAERTGGSVSTLTIQRTQQEDSAVYLCASSLVLDNDYTFGSGTRLTVV.

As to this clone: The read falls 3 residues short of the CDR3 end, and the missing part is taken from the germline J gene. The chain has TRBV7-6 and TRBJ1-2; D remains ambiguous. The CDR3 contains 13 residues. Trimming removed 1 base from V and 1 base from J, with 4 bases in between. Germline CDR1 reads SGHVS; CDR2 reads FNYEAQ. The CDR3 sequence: CASSLDINYGYTF. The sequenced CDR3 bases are TGTGCCAGCAGCTTAGACATTAACTATGGC.

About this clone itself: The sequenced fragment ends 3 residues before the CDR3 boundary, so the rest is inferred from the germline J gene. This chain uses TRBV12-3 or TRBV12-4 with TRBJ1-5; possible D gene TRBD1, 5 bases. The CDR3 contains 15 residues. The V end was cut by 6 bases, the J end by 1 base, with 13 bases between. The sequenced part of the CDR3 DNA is TGTGCCAGCAGGCTCGCGGGGGGGAGCAATCAGCCC. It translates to CASRLAGGSNQP. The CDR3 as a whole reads CASRLAGGSNQPQHF.

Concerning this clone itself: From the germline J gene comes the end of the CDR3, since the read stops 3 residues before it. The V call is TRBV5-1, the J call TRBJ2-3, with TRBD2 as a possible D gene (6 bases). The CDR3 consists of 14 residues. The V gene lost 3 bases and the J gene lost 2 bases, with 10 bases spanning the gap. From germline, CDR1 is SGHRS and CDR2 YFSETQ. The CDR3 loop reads CASSSASDTDTQYF. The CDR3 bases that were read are TGCGCCAGCAGCTCGGCTAGCGACACAGATACG.

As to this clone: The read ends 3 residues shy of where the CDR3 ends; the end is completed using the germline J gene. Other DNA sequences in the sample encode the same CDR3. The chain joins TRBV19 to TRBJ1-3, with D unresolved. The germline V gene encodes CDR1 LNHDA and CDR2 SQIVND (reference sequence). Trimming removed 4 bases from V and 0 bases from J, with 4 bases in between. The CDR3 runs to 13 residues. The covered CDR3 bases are TGTGCCAGTAGTAGTAGCTCTGGAAACACC. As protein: CASSSSSGNT. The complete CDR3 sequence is CASSSSSGNTIYF.

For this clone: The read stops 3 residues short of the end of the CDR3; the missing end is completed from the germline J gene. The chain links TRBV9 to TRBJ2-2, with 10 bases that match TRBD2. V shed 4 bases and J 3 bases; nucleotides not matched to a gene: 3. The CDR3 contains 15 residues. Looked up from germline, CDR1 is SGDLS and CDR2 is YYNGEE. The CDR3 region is CASSPGLADTGELFF. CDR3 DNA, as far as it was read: TGTGCCAGCAGCCCCGGACTAGCGGACACCGGGGAG. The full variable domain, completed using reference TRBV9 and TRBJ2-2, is DSGVTQTPKHLITATGQRVTLRCSPRSGDLSVYWYQQSLDQGLQFLIQYYNGEERAKGNILERFSAQQFPDLHSELNLSSLELGDSALYFCASSPGLADTGELFFGEGSRLTVL.

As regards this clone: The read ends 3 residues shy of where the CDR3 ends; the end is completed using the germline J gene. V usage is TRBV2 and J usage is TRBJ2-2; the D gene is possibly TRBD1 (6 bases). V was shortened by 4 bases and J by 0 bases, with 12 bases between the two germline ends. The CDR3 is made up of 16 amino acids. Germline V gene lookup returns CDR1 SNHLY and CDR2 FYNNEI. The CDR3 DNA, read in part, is TGTGCCAGCAGTGCGGTAGGGGGTGCGAACACCGGGGAG. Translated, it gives CASSAVGGANTGE. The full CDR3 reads CASSAVGGANTGELFF.

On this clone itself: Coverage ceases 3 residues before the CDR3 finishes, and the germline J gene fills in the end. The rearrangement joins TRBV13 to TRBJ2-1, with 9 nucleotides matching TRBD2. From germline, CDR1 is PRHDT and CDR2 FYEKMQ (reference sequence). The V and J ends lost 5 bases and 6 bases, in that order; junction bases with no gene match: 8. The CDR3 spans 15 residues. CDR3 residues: CASSPQGREGNEQFF. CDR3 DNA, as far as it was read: TGTGCCAGCAGCCCCCAGGGGCGGGAGGGCAATGAG.

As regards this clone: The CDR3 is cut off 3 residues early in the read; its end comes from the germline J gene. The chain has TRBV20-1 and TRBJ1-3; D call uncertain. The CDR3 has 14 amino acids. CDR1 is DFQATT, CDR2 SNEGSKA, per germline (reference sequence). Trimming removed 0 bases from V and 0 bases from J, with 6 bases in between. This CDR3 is CSARDFNSGNTIYF. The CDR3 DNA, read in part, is TGCAGTGCTAGAGATTTCAACTCTGGAAACACC.

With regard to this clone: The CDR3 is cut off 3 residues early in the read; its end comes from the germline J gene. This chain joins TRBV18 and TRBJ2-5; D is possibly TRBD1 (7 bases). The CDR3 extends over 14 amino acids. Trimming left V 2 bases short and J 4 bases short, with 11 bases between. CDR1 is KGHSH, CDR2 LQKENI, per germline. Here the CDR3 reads CASSPGQGGETQYF. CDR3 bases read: TGTGCCAGCTCACCAGGCCAGGGGGGAGAGACC.

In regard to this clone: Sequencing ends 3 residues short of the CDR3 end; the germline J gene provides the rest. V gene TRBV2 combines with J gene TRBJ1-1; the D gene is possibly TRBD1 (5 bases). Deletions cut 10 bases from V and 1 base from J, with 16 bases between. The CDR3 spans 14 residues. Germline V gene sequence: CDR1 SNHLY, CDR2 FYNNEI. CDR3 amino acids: CATKAGTENTEAFF. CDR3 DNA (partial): TGTGCCACCAAAGCGGGGACGGAGAACACTGAA.

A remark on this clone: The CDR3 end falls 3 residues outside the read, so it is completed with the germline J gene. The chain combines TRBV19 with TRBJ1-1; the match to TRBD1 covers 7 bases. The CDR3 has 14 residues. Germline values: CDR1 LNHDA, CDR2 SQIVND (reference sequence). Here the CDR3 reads CASRTGGGSAGAFF. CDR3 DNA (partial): TGTGCCAGCCGGACAGGAGGAGGCTCGGCCGGC.

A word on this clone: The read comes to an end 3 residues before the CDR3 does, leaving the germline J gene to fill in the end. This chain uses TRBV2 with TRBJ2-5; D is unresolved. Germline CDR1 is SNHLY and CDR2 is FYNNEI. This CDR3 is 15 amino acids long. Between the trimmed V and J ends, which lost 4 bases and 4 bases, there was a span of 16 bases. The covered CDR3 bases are TGTGCCAGCAGTGCCGGCAGAGTCCCGGGAGAGACC. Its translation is CASSAGRVPGET. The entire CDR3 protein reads CASSAGRVPGETQYF. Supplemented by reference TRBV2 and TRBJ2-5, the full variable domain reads EPEVTQTPSHQVTQMGQEVILRCVPISNHLYFYWYRQILGQKVEFLVSFYNNEISEKSEIFDDQFSVERPDGSNFTLKIRSTKLEDSAMYFCASSAGRVPGETQYFGPGTRLLVL.

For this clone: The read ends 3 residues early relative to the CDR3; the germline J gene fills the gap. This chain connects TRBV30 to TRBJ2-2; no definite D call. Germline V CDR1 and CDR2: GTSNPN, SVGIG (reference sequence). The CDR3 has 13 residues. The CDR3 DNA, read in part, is TGTGCCTGGAGTACTGCAACTAATGAAAAG. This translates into CAWSTATNEK. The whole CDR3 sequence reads CAWSTATNEKLFF.

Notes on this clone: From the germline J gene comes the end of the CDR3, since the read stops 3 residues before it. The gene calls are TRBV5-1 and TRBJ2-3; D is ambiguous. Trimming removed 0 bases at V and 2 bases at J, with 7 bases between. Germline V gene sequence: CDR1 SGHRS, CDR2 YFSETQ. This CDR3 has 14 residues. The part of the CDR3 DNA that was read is TGCGCCAGCAGCTTGGGGCAGAACACAGATACG. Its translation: CASSLGQNTDT. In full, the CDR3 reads CASSLGQNTDTQYF. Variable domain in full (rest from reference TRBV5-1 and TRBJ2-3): KAGVTQTPRYLIKTRGQQVTLSCSPISGHRSVSWYQQTPGQGLQFLFEYFSETQRNKGNFPGRFSGRQFSNSRSEMNVSTLELGDSALYLCASSLGQNTDTQYFGPGTRLTVL.

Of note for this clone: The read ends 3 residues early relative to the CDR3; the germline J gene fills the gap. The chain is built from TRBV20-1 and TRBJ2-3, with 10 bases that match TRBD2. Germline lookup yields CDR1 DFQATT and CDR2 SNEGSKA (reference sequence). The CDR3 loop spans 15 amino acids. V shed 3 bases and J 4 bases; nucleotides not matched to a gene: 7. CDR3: CSARIPSGSPDTQYF. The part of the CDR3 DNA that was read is TGCAGTGCTAGGATTCCTAGCGGGAGCCCAGATACG.

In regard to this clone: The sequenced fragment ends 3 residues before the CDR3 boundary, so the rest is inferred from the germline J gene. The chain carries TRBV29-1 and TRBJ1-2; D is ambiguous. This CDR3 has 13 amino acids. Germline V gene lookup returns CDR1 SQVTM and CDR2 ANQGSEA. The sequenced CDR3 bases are TGCAGCGTCGCGAACCTACTAGCCAATGAC. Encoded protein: CSVANLLAND. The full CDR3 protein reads CSVANLLANDYTF.

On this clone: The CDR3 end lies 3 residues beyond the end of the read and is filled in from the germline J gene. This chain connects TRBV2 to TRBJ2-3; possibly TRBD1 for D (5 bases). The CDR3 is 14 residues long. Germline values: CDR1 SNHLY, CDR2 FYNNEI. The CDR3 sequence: CASTPPDNQETQYF. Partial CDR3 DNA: TGTGCCAGCACCCCCCCGGACAACCAAGAGACG.